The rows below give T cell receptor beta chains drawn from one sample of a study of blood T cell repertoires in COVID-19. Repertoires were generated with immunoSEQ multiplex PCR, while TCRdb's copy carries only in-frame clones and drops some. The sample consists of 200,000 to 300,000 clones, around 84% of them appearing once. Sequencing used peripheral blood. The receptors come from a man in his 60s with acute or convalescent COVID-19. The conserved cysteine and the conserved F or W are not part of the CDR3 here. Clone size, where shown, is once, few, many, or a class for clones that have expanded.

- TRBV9 ASSPGSGSNTGELF
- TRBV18 ASSPTGGGGNQPQH
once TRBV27 ASSSGEAGELF
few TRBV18 ASSLGLAATGAGELF
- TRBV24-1 ATSDSTGVETQY
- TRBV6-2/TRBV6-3 ASSYFPGLAEETQY
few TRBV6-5 ASSTGTENQPQH
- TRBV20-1 SASGSIEPQH
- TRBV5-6 ASSLRQGKNIQY
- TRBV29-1 SVGGLTNTGELF